These 22 T cell receptor beta chains originate from one sample sequenced in a study of shared clonotypes between healthy human individuals. Naive CD8 cells lacked CD45RO and underwent positive selection for CCR7, leaving out terminally differentiated effector memory CD45RA+ cells. Here immunoSEQ multiplex PCR was the method, and the copy in TCRdb shows in-frame clones only, minus some. The table shows about 700,000 clones, with approximately 90% occurring only once. The sequenced sample was naive CD8+ T cells sorted from blood. These receptors originate from a man in his thirties or forties in good health.

This clone was seen once. This chain uses TRBV27 with TRBJ2-3, with D perhaps given as TRBD1 or TRBD2 (6 bases each). The CDR3 is 11 residues long. CDR1 and CDR2 from the germline V gene are MNHEY and SMNVEV (reference sequence). V dropped 6 bases and J dropped 13 bases, with 14 bases sitting between them. The CDR3, as DNA: TGTGCCAGCAGCCGAGGGGGGTTTGAGTATTTT. This gives the protein CASSRGGFEYF.

The chain joins TRBV7-9 to TRBJ1-4; possibly TRBD1 for D (5 bases). V was pared by 5 bases and J by 8 bases, with 18 bases between. Per germline, CDR1 SEHNR and CDR2 FQNEAQ (reference sequence). The CDR3 extends over 15 amino acids. CDR3 bases: TGTGCCAGCAGCCCAGAACAGGTGGGACCCGAAAAACTGTTTTTT. Translating gives CASSPEQVGPEKLFF.

The chain combines TRBV10-3 with TRBJ2-7; 16 bases align to TRBD2. This CDR3 region has 18 residues. The germline CDR1 and CDR2 sequences are ENHRY and SYGVKD. Trimming removed 3 bases from V and 2 bases from J; junction bases left unmatched: 7. The CDR3 DNA reads TGTGCCATCAGTGACCCGGGACTAGCGGGAGGGTACACCTACGAGCAGTACTTC. This translates into CAISDPGLAGGYTYEQYF.

The chain is built from TRBV10-3 and TRBJ1-1; the match to TRBD1 covers 9 bases. The CDR3 has 16 residues. The ends lost 5 bases at V and 2 bases at J; junction bases unmatched: 9. Germline V gene sequence: CDR1 ENHRY, CDR2 SYGVKD. CDR3 in DNA: TGTGCCATCAGTTCTCTACAGGGGGCAAGCAACACTGAAGCTTTCTTT. Amino acid sequence: CAISSLQGASNTEAFF.

V usage is TRBV7-9 and J usage is TRBJ1-1; 8 bases fit TRBD1. Trimming cost V 6 bases and J 7 bases; bases outside gene matches: 13. The germline V gene has CDR1 SEHNR and CDR2 FQNEAQ (reference sequence). The CDR3 extends over 15 amino acids. The CDR3 sequence is CASSLRTGLKNEAFF. The CDR3 DNA follows: TGTGCCAGCAGTTTACGGACAGGGCTTAAGAATGAAGCTTTCTTT.

The chain links TRBV5-1 to TRBJ2-5, with D perhaps TRBD2 (5 bases). Trimming left V 0 bases short and J 4 bases short, with 19 bases between. CDR3 length: 17 amino acids. Germline V gives CDR1 SGHRS, CDR2 YFSETQ. CDR3 protein: CASSLGVVQTRGETQYF. The CDR3 DNA reads as TGCGCCAGCAGCTTGGGTGTGGTACAGACCCGGGGAGAGACCCAGTACTTC.

J is TRBJ2-7 and V is TRBV28; 8 positions agree with TRBD2. Germline V gene sequence: CDR1 MDHEN, CDR2 SYDVKM. Trimming took 2 bases from V and 5 from J; bases not matched to a gene: 8. The CDR3 extends over 15 amino acids. The CDR3 DNA is TGTGCCAGCAGTTTACCAAGCGGGAGCCATAACGAGCAGTACTTC. This sequence encodes CASSLPSGSHNEQYF.

This sequence joins TRBV28 and TRBJ1-2, with TRBD1 identical over 7 bases. With 6 bases clipped from V and 6 bases from J, the junction kept 19 bases outside the gene matches. CDR3 length: 17 amino acids. Germline V lookup: CDR1 MDHEN, CDR2 SYDVKM. This CDR3 reads CASSYNNGQELLDGYTF. In DNA form, the CDR3 reads TGTGCCAGCAGCTATAATAACGGACAGGAACTATTGGATGGCTACACCTTC.

V usage is TRBV7-9 and J usage is TRBJ2-3; maybe TRBD2 (6 bases). The CDR3 consists of 16 residues. CDR1 SEHNR and CDR2 FQNEAQ come from the germline V gene (reference sequence). The CDR3 DNA is TGTGCTAGAGTGCCCCTTCTAGCGTCTAGCACAGATACGCAGTATTTT. This translates into CARVPLLASSTDTQYF.

The chain is built from TRBV28 and TRBJ2-1; 13 bases agree with TRBD2. CDR3 size: 18 residues. Unmatched junction bases numbered 13, after V lost 2 bases and J lost 9 bases. Germline CDR1 and CDR2: MDHEN and SYDVKM. The CDR3 spells CASSLGMGGTSGTVEQFF. CDR3 coding DNA: TGTGCCAGCAGTTTAGGGATGGGCGGGACTAGCGGGACAGTTGAGCAGTTCTTC.

The chain couples TRBV6-1 to TRBJ2-1; D perhaps matches TRBD2 (5 bases). The CDR3 has 14 residues. Germline V gene lookup returns CDR1 MNHNS and CDR2 SASEGT. Deletions cut 4 bases from V and 5 bases from J, with 12 bases between. The CDR3 region has the DNA TGTGCCAGCAGTGTCCCAGCGGAAGACAATGAGCAGTTCTTC. Its protein is CASSVPAEDNEQFF.

The chain uses TRBV18 and TRBJ2-1; D possibly corresponds to TRBD2 (5 bases). From germline, CDR1 is KGHSH and CDR2 LQKENI. V was trimmed by 5 bases and J by 8 bases, leaving 10 bases between them. The CDR3 consists of 12 residues. This chain's CDR3 is CASSTSIDEQFF. For the CDR3, the DNA is TGTGCCAGCTCAACTAGTATCGATGAGCAGTTCTTC.

The V and J genes are TRBV6-1 and TRBJ1-1; D not resolved. Germline lookup yields CDR1 MNHNS and CDR2 SASEGT. The CDR3 has 12 residues. Trimming shortened V by 4 bases and J by 8 bases, and 11 bases separated the two germline ends. CDR3 coding DNA: TGTGCCAGCAGTGTGGACCGTATAGAAGCTTTCTTT. Translating gives CASSVDRIEAFF.

This chain links TRBV30 with TRBJ2-2, with D unresolved. V dropped 0 bases and J dropped 5 bases, with 7 bases sitting between them. The CDR3 contains 13 residues. Germline V CDR1 and CDR2: GTSNPN, SVGIG (reference sequence). In nucleotides, the CDR3 is TGTGCCTGGAGTGTAGTTGGGACCGGGGAGCTGTTTTTT. Its protein is CAWSVVGTGELFF. Together with reference TRBV30 and TRBJ2-2, the CDR3 gives the full variable domain: SQTIHQWPATLVQPVGSPLSLECTVEGTSNPNLYWYRQAAGRGLQLLFYSVGIGQISSEVPQNLSASRPQDRQFILSSKKLLLSDSGFYLCAWSVVGTGELFFGEGSRLTVL.

Written as DNA, the CDR3 is TGTGCCAGCAGCCTTACAGGGGGCTTGGCCAAAAACATTCAGTACTTC. Translated, it gives CASSLTGGLAKNIQYF. The chain is built from TRBV7-9 and TRBJ2-4, with TRBD1 identical over 9 bases. CDR1 is SEHNR and CDR2 is FQNEAQ in the germline V gene (reference sequence). J gave up 1 base and V 5 bases, and 6 bases lay outside the gene matches. The CDR3 covers 16 residues.

The CDR3 bases are TGTGCCAGCTTCCTCGGGGGCTTCAGCTCCTACAATGAGCAGTTCTTC. As protein: CASFLGGFSSYNEQFF. V and J are TRBV11-2 and TRBJ2-1; TRBD1 or TRBD2 may be the D gene (6 bases each). Trimming took off 8 bases at V and 0 bases at J, with 17 bases between the two ends. This CDR3 has 16 amino acids. Germline CDR1 SGHAT, CDR2 FQNNGV.

V gene TRBV9 combines with J gene TRBJ1-1; the match to TRBD1 covers 7 bases. CDR1 and CDR2 (germline): SGDLS, YYNGEE. J lost 4 bases, V lost 1 base, and 13 bases had no gene match. There are 17 residues in the CDR3. The CDR3 DNA sequence: TGTGCCAGCAGCGTAACCGACAGGGTTTGGTTGAGCACTGAAGCTTTCTTT. This translates into CASSVTDRVWLSTEAFF.

This rearrangement joins TRBV2 to TRBJ1-1; possibly TRBD1 for D (5 bases). V lost 5 bases, J lost 0 bases, and 16 bases lay in between. The CDR3 sequence is 16 residues long. The germline V gene has CDR1 SNHLY and CDR2 FYNNEI. CDR3: CASSLHRPPMNTEAFF. CDR3 bases: TGTGCCAGCAGTTTACACAGGCCCCCTATGAACACTGAAGCTTTCTTT.

The V gene is TRBV5-1, the J gene TRBJ2-3, with 9 bases matching TRBD1. The CDR3 has 15 amino acids. V lost 5 bases to trimming and J lost 6 bases; unmatched junction nucleotides: 10. Germline V CDR1 and CDR2: SGHRS, YFSETQ. This CDR3 reads CASSSRDRVIDTQYF. CDR3 in DNA: TGCGCCAGCAGTTCACGGGACAGGGTCATTGATACGCAGTATTTT.

The chain links TRBV6-1 to TRBJ1-1; no reliable D call. This CDR3 has 13 amino acids. The V gene lost 1 base and the J gene lost 0 bases, with 3 bases spanning the gap. CDR1 and CDR2 from the germline V gene are MNHNS and SASEGT. CDR3 in DNA: TGTGCCAGCAGTGAAGTGGTGAACACTGAAGCTTTCTTT. This encodes CASSEVVNTEAFF.

The V gene is TRBV7-2, the J gene TRBJ2-7, with 10 nucleotides matching TRBD1. The J segment lost 2 bases and the V segment lost 4 bases, leaving 5 bases of the junction unmatched. This CDR3 has 15 residues. CDR1 and CDR2 from the germline V gene are SGHTA and FQGNSA. For the CDR3, the DNA is TGTGCCAGCAGCTCCGCCGGGACAGGGGCCTACGAGCAGTACTTC. This codes for CASSSAGTGAYEQYF.

The chain is built from TRBV7-3 and TRBJ2-3, with TRBD1 identical over 7 bases. Germline CDR1 SGHTA, CDR2 FQGTGA. V lost 4 bases, J lost 6 bases, and 4 bases stayed unmatched. The CDR3 is made up of 13 amino acids. CDR3 in amino acids: CASSSTGFDTQYF. The CDR3 coding sequence is TGTGCCAGCAGCTCGACAGGGTTTGATACGCAGTATTTT.